The entry below gives a single T cell receptor beta chain sequence along with its context. The V and J ends lost 6 bases and 5 bases respectively, with 17 bases between them. Germline CDR1 SNHLY, CDR2 FYNNEI. This CDR3 comprises 15 residues. These data are taken from a study of blood T cell repertoires in COVID-19. Researchers sorted participants into cohorts using their self-reported clinical history. Assay: immunoSEQ multiplex PCR; the TCRdb copy retains only in-frame clones and omits some. The data show some 240,000 clones, about 90% seen once. The receptor's source is a woman between 35 and 50 years old with acute COVID-19. The sample comprised PBMCs or T cells enriched from blood (not recorded which). The chain couples TRBV2 to TRBJ1-5, with D possibly being TRBD1 (5 bases). The CDR3 DNA is TGTGCCAGCAGACTCGACAGTTCTTACTATCAGCCCCAGCATTTT. Translating it yields CASRLDSSYYQPQHF.